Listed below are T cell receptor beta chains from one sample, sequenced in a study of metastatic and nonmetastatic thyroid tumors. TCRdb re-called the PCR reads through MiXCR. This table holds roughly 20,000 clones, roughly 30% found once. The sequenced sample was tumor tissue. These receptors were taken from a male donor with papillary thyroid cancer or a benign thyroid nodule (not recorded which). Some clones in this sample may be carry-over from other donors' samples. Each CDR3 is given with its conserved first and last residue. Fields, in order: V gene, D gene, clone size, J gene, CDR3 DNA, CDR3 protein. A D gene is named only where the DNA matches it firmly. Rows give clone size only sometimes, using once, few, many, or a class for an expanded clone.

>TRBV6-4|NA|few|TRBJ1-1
TGCGCCGGCAGTGAAAAACAAGGGGTACGGTTCACTGAAGCTTTCTTT
CAGSEKQGVRFTEAFF
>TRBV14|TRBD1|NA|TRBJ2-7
TGTGCCAGCAGCCATATTTGGGACAGGGTGTCCTACGAGCAGTACTTC
CASSHIWDRVSYEQYF
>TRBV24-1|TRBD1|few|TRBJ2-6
TGTGCCACCGGGACAGGGGGATCTGGGGCCAACGTCCTGACTTTC
CATGTGGSGANVLTF
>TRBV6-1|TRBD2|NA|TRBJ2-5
TGTGCCAGCAGTGAAAGGTCAGGACTAGCGGATCCAAGGGAAGAGACCCAGTACTTC
CASSERSGLADPREETQYF
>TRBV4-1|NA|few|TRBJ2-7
TGCGCCAGCAGCCAAGTATTCACTATTTTAGGACGAGGGGGCTACGAGCAGTACTTC
CASSQVFTILGRGGYEQYF
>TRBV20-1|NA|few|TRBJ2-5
TGCAGTGCCGAGAAACAAGAGACCCAGTACTTC
CSAEKQETQYF
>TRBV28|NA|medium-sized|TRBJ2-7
TGTGCCAGCAGTTTACCGCTAGGACATGGAGCGGGCGAGCAGTACTTC
CASSLPLGHGAGEQYF
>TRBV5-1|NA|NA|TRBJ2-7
TGCGCCAGCAGCTCAAGGATTCCGGGACTTAGCTCCTACGAGCAGTACTTC
CASSSRIPGLSSYEQYF
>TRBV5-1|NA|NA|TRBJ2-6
TGCGCCAGCACAGGGAGCGCTGGGGCCAACGTCCTGACTTTC
CASTGSAGANVLTF
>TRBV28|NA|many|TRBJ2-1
TGTGACAGCCTGGGGGGTAGAATCTTACATGAGCAGTTCTTC
CDSLGGRILHEQFF
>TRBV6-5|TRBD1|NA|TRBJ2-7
TGTGCCAGCAGTTCGTCAACCGGGACAGGGCTGTACGAGCAGTACTTC
CASSSSTGTGLYEQYF
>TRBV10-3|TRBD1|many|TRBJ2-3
TGTGCCACGAGGGGAATACAGGGGAGCACAGATACGCAGTATTTT
CATRGIQGSTDTQYF
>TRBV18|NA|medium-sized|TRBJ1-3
TGTGCCAGCTCACCAAACGGACTCACCGGGTCTGGAAACACCATATATTTT
CASSPNGLTGSGNTIYF
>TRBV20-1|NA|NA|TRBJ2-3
TGCAGTGCTACCCCGACAGTGACATTGGGCACAGATACGCAGTATTTT
CSATPTVTLGTDTQYF
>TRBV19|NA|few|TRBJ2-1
TGTGCCAGTAGTTTTGGACAGAGCAATGAGCAGTTCTTC
CASSFGQSNEQFF
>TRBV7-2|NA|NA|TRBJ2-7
TGTGCCAGCAGCTTAGACAGCGCCTACGAGCAGTACTTC
CASSLDSAYEQYF
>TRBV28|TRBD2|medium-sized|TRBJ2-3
TGTGCCAGCAGTTTAGCGGGAGACGCAGATACGCAGTATTTT
CASSLAGDADTQYF
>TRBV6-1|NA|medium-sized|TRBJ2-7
TGTGCCAGCAGTGAACAAATAGAGCAGTACTTC
CASSEQIEQYF
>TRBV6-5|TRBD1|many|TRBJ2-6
TGTGCCAGCACCAGGCTGGAGACAGGGGTTTACTCTGGGGCCAACGTCCTGACTTTC
CASTRLETGVYSGANVLTF
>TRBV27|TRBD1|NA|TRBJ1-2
TGTGCCAGCAGTCCCGGGACAGGGACCGGCTACACCTTC
CASSPGTGTGYTF
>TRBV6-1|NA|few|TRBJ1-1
TGTGCCAGCAGTGATTATACGGGATTCGGGACTGAAGCTTTCTTT
CASSDYTGFGTEAFF
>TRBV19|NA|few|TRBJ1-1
TGTGCCAGTAGTATAGACGCGTCCACCACTGAAGCTTTCTTT
CASSIDASTTEAFF
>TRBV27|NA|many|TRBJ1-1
TGTGCCAGCAGTTTTGGGGGGGTGAACACTGAAGCTTTCTTT
CASSFGGVNTEAFF
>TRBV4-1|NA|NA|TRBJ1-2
TGCGCCAGCAGCCATCTAGGGGACCCCTATGGCTACACCTTC
CASSHLGDPYGYTF
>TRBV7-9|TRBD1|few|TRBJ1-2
TGTGCCAGCAGCTTAGATGGACAGGGGTACTATGGCTACACCTTC
CASSLDGQGYYGYTF
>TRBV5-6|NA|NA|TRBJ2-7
TGTGCCAGCAGCTTGTCCTCCTACGAGCAGTACTTC
CASSLSSYEQYF
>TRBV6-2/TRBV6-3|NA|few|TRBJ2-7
TGTGCCAGCAGTTACAAGGACCTGGGGGAGCAGTACTTC
CASSYKDLGEQYF
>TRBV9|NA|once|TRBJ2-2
TGTGCCAGCAGCGTAATGGCCACCGGGGAGCTGTTTTTT
CASSVMATGELFF
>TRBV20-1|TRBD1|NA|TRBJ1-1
TGCAGTGCTTTTAACCCGGGACAGGATTTGAACACTGAAGCTTTCTTT
CSAFNPGQDLNTEAFF
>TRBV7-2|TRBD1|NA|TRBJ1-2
TGTGCCAGCAGCTTGTACACAGGGGAACTAGGCTACACCTTC
CASSLYTGELGYTF
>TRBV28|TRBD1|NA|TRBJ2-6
TGTGCCAGCAGTAACTACGGACAGGGACCCACTGGGGCCAACGTCCTGACTTTC
CASSNYGQGPTGANVLTF
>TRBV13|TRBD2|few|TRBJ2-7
TGTGCCAGCAGCTTTGGGAGGGTCCAATACGAGCAGTACTTC
CASSFGRVQYEQYF
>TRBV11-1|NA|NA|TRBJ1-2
TGTGCCAGCAGCTTAGTCGTCAACTATGGCTACACCTTC
CASSLVVNYGYTF
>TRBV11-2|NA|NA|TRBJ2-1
TGTGCCAGCAGTAACTACGGGACCCCGGGCGATGAGCAGTTCTTC
CASSNYGTPGDEQFF
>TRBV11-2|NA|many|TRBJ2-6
TGTGCCAGCAGCTTATATGCACTGGGCTCTGGGGCCAACGTCCTGACTTTC
CASSLYALGSGANVLTF